This record looks at one TCR beta chain sequence and its context. Its specificity is not known. This entry belongs to a study of cytomegalovirus exposure and HLA in healthy donors. Study-wide background: A subsequent analysis stated that the 110 or so validation repertoires were run on the same platform as the 650 to 850 first-cohort repertoires.

The V end lost 0 bases, the J end lost 4 bases, and 11 bases lay between the germline ends. The CDR3 runs to 16 residues. Germline-derived CDR1 and CDR2 are SGHDT and YYEEEE. Measured with immunoSEQ multiplex PCR; TCRdb has only the in-frame clones, and not every one. Altogether roughly 120,000 clones are present, roughly 90% being singletons, with the ten largest covering 1.4%. The study's findings and limits: Reports showed the classifier diagnosing cytomegalovirus status with high specificity and sensitivity. Overall, roughly 160 TCR beta chains were annotated as cytomegalovirus-associated.

The donors were in the approximately 120-subject validation cohort; that cohort was separate from the 666-subject first cohort. Sequencing was carried out using PBMCs. This chain connects TRBV5-6 to TRBJ1-6; weak D call: TRBD1 (5 bases). This TCR came from a woman aged 25 to 45 in good health and CMV-seropositive. As DNA, the CDR3 is TGTGCCAGCAGCTTGGGGGGGGAACCATATAATTCACCCCTCCACTTT. Translation gives CASSLGGEPYNSPLHF.